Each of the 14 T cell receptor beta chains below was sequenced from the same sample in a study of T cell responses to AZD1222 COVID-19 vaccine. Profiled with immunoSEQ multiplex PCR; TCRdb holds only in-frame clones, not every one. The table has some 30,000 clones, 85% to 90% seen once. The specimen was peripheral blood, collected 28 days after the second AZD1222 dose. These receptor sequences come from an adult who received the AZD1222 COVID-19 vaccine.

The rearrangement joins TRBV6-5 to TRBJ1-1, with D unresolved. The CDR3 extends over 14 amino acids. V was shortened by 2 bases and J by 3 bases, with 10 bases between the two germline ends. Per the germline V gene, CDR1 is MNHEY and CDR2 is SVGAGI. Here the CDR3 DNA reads TGTGCCAGCAGTTACGAGAGGCAGCACACTGAAGCTTTCTTT. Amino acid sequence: CASSYERQHTEAFF.

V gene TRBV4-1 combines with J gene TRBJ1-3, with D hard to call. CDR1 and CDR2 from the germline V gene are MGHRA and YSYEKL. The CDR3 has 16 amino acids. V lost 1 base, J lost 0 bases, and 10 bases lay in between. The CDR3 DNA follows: TGCGCCAGCAGCCAAGGACGGGATCTCTCTGGAAACACCATATATTTT. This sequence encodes CASSQGRDLSGNTIYF.

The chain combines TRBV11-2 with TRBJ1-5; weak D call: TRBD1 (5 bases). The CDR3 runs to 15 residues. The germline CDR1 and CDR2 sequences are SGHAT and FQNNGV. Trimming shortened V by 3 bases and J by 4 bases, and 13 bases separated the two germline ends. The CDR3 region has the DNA TGTGCCAGCAGCTTGACGGGGCCTGGGAATCAGCCCCAGCATTTT. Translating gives CASSLTGPGNQPQHF.

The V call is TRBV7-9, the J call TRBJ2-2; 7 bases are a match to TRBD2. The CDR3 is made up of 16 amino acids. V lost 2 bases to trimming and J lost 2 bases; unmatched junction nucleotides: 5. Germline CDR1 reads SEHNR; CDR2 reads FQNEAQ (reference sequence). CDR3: CASSLSSSGNTGELFF. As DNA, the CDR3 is TGTGCCAGCAGCTTAAGTTCTAGCGGAAACACCGGGGAGCTGTTTTTT.

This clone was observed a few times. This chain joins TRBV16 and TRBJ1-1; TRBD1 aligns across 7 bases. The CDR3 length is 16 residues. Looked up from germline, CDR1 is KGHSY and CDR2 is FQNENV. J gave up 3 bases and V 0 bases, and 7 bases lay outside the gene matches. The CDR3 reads CASSQSGGQTHTEAFF. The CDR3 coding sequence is TGTGCCAGCAGCCAATCAGGGGGACAGACCCACACTGAAGCTTTCTTT.

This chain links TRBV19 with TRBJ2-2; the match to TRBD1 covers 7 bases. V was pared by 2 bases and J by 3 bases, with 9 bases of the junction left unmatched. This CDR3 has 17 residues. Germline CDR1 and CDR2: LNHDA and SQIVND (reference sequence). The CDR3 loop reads CASSISRRGFDTGELFF. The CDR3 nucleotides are TGTGCCAGTAGTATAAGTCGCAGGGGGTTTGACACCGGGGAGCTGTTTTTT.

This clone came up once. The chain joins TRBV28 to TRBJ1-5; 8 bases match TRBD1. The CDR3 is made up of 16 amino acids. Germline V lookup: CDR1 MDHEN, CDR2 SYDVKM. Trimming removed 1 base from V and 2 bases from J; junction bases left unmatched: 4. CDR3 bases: TGTGCCAGCAGTTTATCCGGGACAGGCCGCAATCAGCCCCAGCATTTT. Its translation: CASSLSGTGRNQPQHF.

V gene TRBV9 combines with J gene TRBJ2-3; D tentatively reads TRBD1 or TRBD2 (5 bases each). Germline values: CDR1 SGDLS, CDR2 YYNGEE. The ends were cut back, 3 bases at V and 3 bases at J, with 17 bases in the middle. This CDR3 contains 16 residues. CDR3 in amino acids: CASSGGRGEGTDTQYF. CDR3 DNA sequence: TGTGCCAGCAGCGGCGGCCGGGGTGAGGGGACAGATACGCAGTATTTT.

The CDR3 loop reads CASSLLGTGSTEAFF. CDR3 in DNA: TGTGCCAGCAGCTTGTTGGGGACAGGTAGCACTGAAGCTTTCTTT. The chain combines TRBV5-5 with TRBJ1-1; 8 bases agree with TRBD1. Germline V gene sequence: CDR1 SGHKS, CDR2 YYEKEE (reference sequence). The ends lost 1 base at V and 4 bases at J; junction bases unmatched: 6. CDR3 size: 15 residues.

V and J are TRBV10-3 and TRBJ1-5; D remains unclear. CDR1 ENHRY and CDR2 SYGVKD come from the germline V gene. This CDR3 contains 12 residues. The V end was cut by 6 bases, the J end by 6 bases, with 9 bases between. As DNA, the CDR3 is TGTGCCATCAGGAGGGATGGTCAGCCCCAGCATTTT. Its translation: CAIRRDGQPQHF.

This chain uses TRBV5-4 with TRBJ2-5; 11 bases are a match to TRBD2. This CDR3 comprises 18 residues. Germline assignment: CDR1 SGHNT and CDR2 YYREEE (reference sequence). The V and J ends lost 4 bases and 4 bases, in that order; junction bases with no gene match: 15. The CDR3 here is CASSDRTSGPAAIETQYF. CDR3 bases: TGTGCCAGCAGCGATCGGACTAGCGGGCCGGCGGCCATAGAGACCCAGTACTTC.

CDR3 nucleotide sequence: TGTGCCAGCAGCCAGAGAACAGGGCGGGGTGGCTACACCTTC. Encoded protein: CASSQRTGRGGYTF. The chain employs TRBV3-1 (or the pseudogene TRBV3-2) and TRBJ1-2, with a tentative D call TRBD1 (6 bases). This CDR3 has 14 residues. Germline CDR1 reads LGHDT; CDR2 reads YNNKEL (reference sequence). V lost 3 bases, J lost 7 bases, and 15 bases lay in between.

DNA of the CDR3: TGTGCCAGCAGACGAGGTCCGGGACAGGGAATCGAGCAGTACTTC. This encodes CASRRGPGQGIEQYF. The chain employs TRBV7-8 and TRBJ2-7, with 9 bases lining up with TRBD1. V lost 6 bases, J lost 6 bases, and 12 bases stayed unmatched. Germline V lookup: CDR1 SGHVS, CDR2 FQNEAQ. This CDR3 spans 15 amino acids.

DNA for the CDR3: TGTGCCAGCAGCCAGGGTTTAAATCAGCCCCAGCATTTT. The encoded protein is CASSQGLNQPQHF. This chain links TRBV16 with TRBJ1-5, with D hard to call. There are 13 residues in the CDR3. The germline V gene has CDR1 KGHSY and CDR2 FQNENV. V lost 3 bases and J 4 bases, leaving 7 bases between the germline ends.